This TCR beta chain was captured in a study of T cell clonotyping in hematopoietic cell transplantation. Whole-study findings and limits: At the given depth, recipient repertoires were over 95% de novo clonotypes. After transplant, recipient diversity fell while pathologically expanded clonotypes grew through day 180.

Profiled with immunoSEQ multiplex PCR; TCRdb holds only in-frame clones, not every one. Counted here are 20,000 or so clones, around four fifths occurring once; the ten biggest clones make up 14% to 15%. About this clone itself: Its antigen remains unidentified.

What was sequenced was peripheral blood mononuclear cells. This TCR derives from a man aged 55-75 years in good health. Some clones in this sample may be carry-over from other donors' samples.

CDR3 in amino acids: CASSLAYQETQYF. CDR3 in DNA: TGTGCCAGCAGCCTCGCCTACCAAGAGACCCAGTACTTC. The chain is built from TRBV5-4 and TRBJ2-5; D is undetermined. The CDR3 spans 13 residues. CDR1 and CDR2 from the germline V gene are SGHNT and YYREEE (reference sequence). V shed 4 bases and J shed 0 bases, with 7 bases lying between them.